Listed below are T cell receptor beta chains from one sample, sequenced in a study of blood T cell repertoires in COVID-19. The data were produced by immunoSEQ multiplex PCR, yet TCRdb's version contains in-frame clones alone and is incomplete. The sample lists about 250,000 clones; 65% to 90% were seen once. The sequenced sample consisted of PBMCs or T cells enriched from blood (not recorded which). The receptors stem from a woman aged 45-65 years with acute COVID-19. The CDR3 runs from the conserved cysteine through the conserved F or W.

CDR3	V
CASSQGGTGANYGYTF	TRBV4-3
CASSLMEQEISYEQYF	TRBV5-4
CATSRDPGTGPSYEQYF	TRBV15
CASSLEDRKAFF	TRBV5-8
CASIGQGRNTIYF	TRBV6-5
CATSDLRTGNTEAFF	TRBV24-1
CASSRQGANTEAFF	TRBV19
CASRGVNTGELFF	TRBV7-3
CAISETGGHGYTF	TRBV10-3
CASSLRDRDNYGYTF	TRBV7-9
CASSSPGGEGANVLTF	TRBV5-1
CASSLTRYEQYF	TRBV2
CASSSEGGVSNSPLHF	TRBV5-1
CASSATKGTGSSYEQYF	TRBV18
CASSLGRIYEQYF	TRBV5-5
CASSYSGQKNYGYTF	TRBV6-5
CSVDWGEKGYGYTF	TRBV29-1
CASSWRDRGQDEAFF	TRBV5-1
CASSPDWGQNYGYTF	TRBV18
CASSQTGTGDREQYF	TRBV4-3
CASSQTGLANYGYTF	TRBV3-1/TRBV3-2
CASKVGGGEQYF	TRBV3-1/TRBV3-2
CASSPREGVNTEAFF	TRBV7-8
CAISRDSSTDTQYF	TRBV10-3
CASSITGTVYGYTF	TRBV7-2
CASSRGENTEAFF	TRBV18
CASSQQDRGETQYF	TRBV14
CASSETGIEHYGYTF	TRBV5-6